The present T cell receptor (beta chain) was sequenced within a study of T cell responses to AZD1222 COVID-19 vaccine. The CDR3 loop spans 14 amino acids. Germline CDR1 GTSNPN, CDR2 SVGIG (reference sequence). V shed 4 bases, J shed 2 bases, and the junction held 7 bases outside the gene matches. This table comes from immunoSEQ multiplex PCR, and its TCRdb copy is limited to in-frame clones, with some not included. Of approximately 150,000 clones in the sample, roughly 94% were seen once. This chain uses TRBV30 with TRBJ2-7; 8 bases line up with TRBD1. This sample comprised peripheral blood, obtained 28 days after the second AZD1222 dose. The receptor comes from an adult who received the AZD1222 COVID-19 vaccine. CDR3 sequence (DNA): TGTGCCTGGAATTCTGGGACAGGCACCTACGAGCAGTACTTC. This codes for CAWNSGTGTYEQYF.